This entry lists 22 T cell receptor beta chains sequenced from one sample in a study of chemoradiotherapy in HPV16-positive cancers. TCRdb's copy holds only in-frame clones and misses some; the assay was immunoSEQ multiplex PCR. Of 7,500 to 10,000 clones listed, 90% to 95% are singletons. Sequences were derived from blood, sampled from a patient who underwent chemoradiotherapy. These receptor sequences come from a human donor with HPV-associated anogenital cancer.

This clone was seen only once. The chain is built from TRBV7-6 and TRBJ2-2; 9 nucleotides agree with TRBD2. The J segment lost 1 base and the V segment lost 5 bases, leaving 2 bases of the junction unmatched. This CDR3 spans 15 amino acids. The germline CDR1 and CDR2 sequences are SGHVS and FNYEAQ. The CDR3, as DNA: TGTGCCAGCAGCCTTAGCGGGGGGAACACCGGGGAGCTGTTTTTT. Its translation is CASSLSGGNTGELFF.

In its sample, this clone was seen once. V usage is TRBV9 and J usage is TRBJ2-5; TRBD1 or TRBD2 may be the D gene (5 bases each). The germline V gene encodes CDR1 SGDLS and CDR2 YYNGEE. The ends were cut back, 0 bases at V and 4 bases at J, with 13 bases in the middle. There are 15 residues in the CDR3. Here the CDR3 reads CASSVEGQGGETQYF. The CDR3 bases are TGTGCCAGCAGCGTAGAGGGGCAAGGAGGAGAGACCCAGTACTTC.

The CDR3, as DNA: TGCGCCAGCAGCTTAGCGGGGTCCTACAATGAGCAGTTCTTC. It is translated as CASSLAGSYNEQFF. The chain has TRBV5-1 and TRBJ2-1, with TRBD2 matching over 7 bases. V lost 2 bases and J lost 1; bases outside the gene matches: 0. CDR3 length: 14 residues. CDR1 SGHRS and CDR2 YFSETQ come from the germline V gene.

This clone qualifies as large (0.1 to 1%). This sequence joins TRBV7-2 and TRBJ1-5; no clear D. Germline CDR1 is SGHTA and CDR2 is FQGNSA. CDR3 length: 13 amino acids. Between the trimmed V and J ends, which lost 2 bases and 4 bases, there was a span of 6 bases. CDR3 sequence: CASSLQPNQPQHF. DNA for the CDR3: TGTGCCAGCAGCTTACAGCCTAATCAGCCCCAGCATTTT.

The rearrangement joins TRBV19 to TRBJ1-1, with 7 bases that match TRBD1. CDR3 length: 17 amino acids. The V gene end was trimmed by 7 bases and the J gene end by 1 base; junction bases not matched to a gene: 15. Germline V lookup: CDR1 LNHDA, CDR2 SQIVND (reference sequence). The CDR3 region has the DNA TGTGCCAGTAATCCAGAAGGGGGCCGGGGAAGGAACACTGAAGCTTTCTTT. It is translated as CASNPEGGRGRNTEAFF.

This chain joins TRBV27 and TRBJ2-2; a possible D gene is TRBD2 (5 bases). Trimming stripped 3 bases from V and 4 bases from J, with 9 bases between. This CDR3 spans 14 amino acids. Germline V gene lookup returns CDR1 MNHEY and CDR2 SMNVEV (reference sequence). Written as DNA, the CDR3 is TGTGCCAGCAGTTTGCGGGCGGCCACCGGGGAGCTGTTTTTT. Protein: CASSLRAATGELFF.

The chain employs TRBV6-5 and TRBJ1-2; D might be TRBD1 (6 bases). Trimming pared 5 bases from V and 3 bases from J, leaving 16 bases between. This CDR3 contains 15 residues. CDR1 and CDR2 from the germline V gene are MNHEY and SVGAGI. CDR3 DNA: TGTGCCAGCAGTAGTTTTACAGGGAGGCACTATGGCTACACCTTC. Protein: CASSSFTGRHYGYTF.

V usage is TRBV6-5 and J usage is TRBJ2-5; 13 nucleotides line up with TRBD2. The CDR3 spans 14 residues. CDR1 and CDR2 from the germline V gene are MNHEY and SVGAGI. The ends lost 6 bases at V and 4 bases at J; junction bases unmatched: 2. The CDR3 DNA follows: TGTGCCAGCAGGACTAGCGGGGGGAGAGAGACCCAGTACTTC. It is translated as CASRTSGGRETQYF.

The V gene is TRBV5-1, the J gene TRBJ2-5; D may be TRBD1 or TRBD2 (5 bases each). Germline values: CDR1 SGHRS, CDR2 YFSETQ. This CDR3 is 14 amino acids long. Trimming took off 0 bases at V and 5 bases at J, with 11 bases between the two ends. This chain's CDR3 is CASSLGGVEETQYF. CDR3 DNA: TGCGCCAGCAGCTTGGGAGGGGTGGAGGAGACCCAGTACTTC. The variable domain in full, completed from reference TRBV5-1 and TRBJ2-5, reads KAGVTQTPRYLIKTRGQQVTLSCSPISGHRSVSWYQQTPGQGLQFLFEYFSETQRNKGNFPGRFSGRQFSNSRSEMNVSTLELGDSALYLCASSLGGVEETQYFGPGTRLLVL.

This sequence joins TRBV5-5 and TRBJ2-5; unclear D gene. The germline V and J ends were trimmed by 4 bases and 2 bases, with 15 bases remaining between them. Germline V gene sequence: CDR1 SGHKS, CDR2 YYEKEE (reference sequence). The CDR3 length is 15 residues. CDR3 coding DNA: TGTGCCAGCAGCCAAGACATTTGGATGCAAGAGACCCAGTACTTC. Its protein product is CASSQDIWMQETQYF.

This clone was detected only a few times. The gene calls are TRBV6-5 and TRBJ2-2; D call uncertain. Trimming cost V 2 bases and J 4 bases, with 5 bases left between them. In germline, CDR1 is MNHEY, CDR2 SVGAGI. The CDR3 sequence is 13 residues long. The CDR3 is CASSYGPTGELFF. The CDR3 DNA follows: TGTGCCAGCAGTTACGGTCCCACCGGGGAGCTGTTTTTT.

Here the CDR3 reads CASREDKAGNTIYF. The CDR3 DNA follows: TGTGCCAGCAGGGAGGACAAGGCGGGAAACACCATATATTTT. The V call is TRBV6-1, the J call TRBJ1-3; D possibly corresponds to TRBD1 (5 bases). The CDR3 consists of 14 residues. V was trimmed by 6 bases and J by 4 bases, leaving 13 bases between them. CDR1 MNHNS and CDR2 SASEGT come from the germline V gene.

The chain joins TRBV29-1 to TRBJ1-2; D not certain. Germline CDR1 is SQVTM and CDR2 is ANQGSEA. CDR3 length: 12 amino acids. V shed 2 bases and J shed 2 bases, with 6 bases lying between them. CDR3 nucleotides: TGCAGCGTTGAACAGTCCAACTATGGCTACACCTTC. It specifies CSVEQSNYGYTF. The complete variable domain, with remaining parts taken from reference TRBV29-1 and TRBJ1-2, reads SAVISQKPSRDICQRGTSLTIQCQVDSQVTMMFWYRQQPGQSLTLIATANQGSEATYESGFVIDKFPISRPNLTFSTLTVSNMSPEDSSIYLCSVEQSNYGYTFGSGTRLTVV.

The CDR3 DNA reads as TGCGCCAGCAGTCAACCCGAGGCAAAAGGGGAGCTGTTTTTT. Amino acids: CASSQPEAKGELFF. This sequence joins TRBV23-1 and TRBJ2-2; D remains ambiguous. TRBV23-1 is an open reading frame, and its role is uncertain. V lost 2 bases, J lost 8 bases, and 12 bases lay in between. There are 14 residues in the CDR3.

The V gene is TRBV5-1, the J gene TRBJ2-1; 8 bases map to TRBD1. With V trimmed by 0 bases and J by 6 bases, 17 bases remained unmatched. Germline V gene data show CDR1 as SGHRS and CDR2 as YFSETQ. The CDR3 is 19 residues long. CDR3 DNA sequence: TGCGCCAGCAGCTTGGCCCGGACAGGGATAGTACAATTGGGCAATGAGCAGTTCTTC. Translated, it gives CASSLARTGIVQLGNEQFF.

The chain carries TRBV5-1 and TRBJ2-2, with a tentative D call TRBD1 (5 bases). The V gene lost 7 bases and the J gene lost 4 bases, with 11 bases spanning the gap. The CDR3 has 13 amino acids. In germline, CDR1 is SGHRS, CDR2 YFSETQ. The CDR3 loop is CASGQGVTGELFF. The CDR3 DNA follows: TGCGCCAGCGGTCAAGGGGTCACCGGGGAGCTGTTTTTT. The variable domain in full, completed from reference TRBV5-1 and TRBJ2-2, reads KAGVTQTPRYLIKTRGQQVTLSCSPISGHRSVSWYQQTPGQGLQFLFEYFSETQRNKGNFPGRFSGRQFSNSRSEMNVSTLELGDSALYLCASGQGVTGELFFGEGSRLTVL.

The chain combines TRBV6-1 with TRBJ2-4; 7 nucleotides align to TRBD2. V shed 6 bases and J 9 bases; nucleotides not matched to a gene: 14. The length of the CDR3 is 15 residues. The germline CDR1 and CDR2 sequences are MNHNS and SASEGT. The CDR3 nucleotides read TGTGCCAGCAGCGAGGTGGCGGGGGTCAGAGTCATTCAGTACTTC. Amino acid sequence: CASSEVAGVRVIQYF.

The chain is built from TRBV30 and TRBJ2-5; TRBD1 might be the D (5 bases). The CDR3 consists of 13 residues. The germline V gene has CDR1 GTSNPN and CDR2 SVGIG (reference sequence). Trimming cost V 3 bases and J 5 bases, with 13 bases left between them. The CDR3 DNA follows: TGTGCCTGGAGCGTAAAGGGGTGGGAGACCCAGTACTTC. Translated, it gives CAWSVKGWETQYF.

This chain connects TRBV6-5 to TRBJ1-1, with D unclear. The CDR3 totals 12 residues. Germline CDR1 and CDR2: MNHEY and SVGAGI. V was trimmed by 5 bases and J by 1 base, leaving 5 bases between them. The CDR3 DNA follows: TGTGCCAGCAGTAAGGGGAACACTGAAGCTTTCTTT. This codes for CASSKGNTEAFF.

V usage is TRBV9 and J usage is TRBJ2-7; 9 bases are a match to TRBD2. The CDR3 is made up of 15 amino acids. Germline V gene sequence: CDR1 SGDLS, CDR2 YYNGEE. Trimming at V came to 0 bases and at J to 6 bases, leaving 7 bases not matched to a gene. The CDR3 is CASSVEAGGAREQYF. The CDR3 DNA is TGTGCCAGCAGCGTAGAAGCGGGGGGTGCTCGCGAGCAGTACTTC.

The genes are TRBV23-1 and TRBJ2-7; D gene ambiguous. TRBV23-1 has ORF status, its function being uncertain. This CDR3 spans 16 amino acids. Trimming pared 0 bases from V and 2 bases from J, leaving 14 bases between. CDR3 protein: CASSQSCDVRTYEQYV. The CDR3 nucleotides are TGCGCCAGCAGTCAATCTTGCGACGTCCGCACCTACGAGCAGTACGTC.

The rearrangement joins TRBV5-1 to TRBJ1-2; D is ambiguous. The CDR3 length is 14 residues. V was trimmed by 0 bases and J by 4 bases, leaving 10 bases between them. Germline V gene sequence: CDR1 SGHRS, CDR2 YFSETQ. The CDR3 is CASSLGTAFYGYTF. Written as DNA, the CDR3 is TGCGCCAGCAGCTTGGGCACAGCGTTCTATGGCTACACCTTC.